The sequence of this TCR beta chain was determined in a study of cytomegalovirus exposure and HLA in healthy donors. Notes on this clone: Its antigen is undetermined.

Germline loops: CDR1 SEHNR, CDR2 FQNEAQ (reference sequence). This CDR3 has 14 amino acids. V lost 4 bases to trimming and J lost 1 base, with 10 bases between them. Study-wide points: In a later analysis, compared with equally common non-associated chains, HLA-associated beta chains were more expanded.

The PCR made use of 60 Vbeta and 13 Jbeta primers. As handled by the study authors: Roughly 10 million shared chains were among the 65 million to 85 million unique TCR beta chains that a later analysis counted. The method was immunoSEQ multiplex PCR; TCRdb's version includes in-frame clones alone and lacks a portion of them. V and J calls and clone size come straight from that table; D and trimming were deduced from the DNA. Seen in this sample are some 47,000 clones; the ten most common clones hold 2% to 2.5%. Sequenced material: PBMCs. The TCR sequence derives from a woman aged 40-49 years in good health and CMV-seronegative. This chain links TRBV7-9 with TRBJ1-2, with a possible D match to TRBD1 (5 bases). The CDR3 region has the DNA TGTGCCAGCAGCTGGGCAGGGAATAACTATGGCTACACCTTC. Its protein is CASSWAGNNYGYTF.